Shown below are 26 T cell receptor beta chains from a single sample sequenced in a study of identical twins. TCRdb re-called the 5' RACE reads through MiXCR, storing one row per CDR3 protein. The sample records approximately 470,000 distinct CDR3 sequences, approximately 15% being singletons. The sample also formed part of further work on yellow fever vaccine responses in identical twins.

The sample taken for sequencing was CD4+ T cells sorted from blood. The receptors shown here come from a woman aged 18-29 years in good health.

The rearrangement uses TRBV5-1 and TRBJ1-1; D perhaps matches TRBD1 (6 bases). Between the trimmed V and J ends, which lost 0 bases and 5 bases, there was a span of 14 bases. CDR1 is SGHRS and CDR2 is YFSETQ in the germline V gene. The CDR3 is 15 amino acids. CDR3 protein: CASSLGRGRGTEAFF. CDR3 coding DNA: TGCGCCAGCAGCTTGGGTCGGGGGCGCGGGACTGAAGCTTTCTTT.

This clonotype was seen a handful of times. The DNA for the CDR3 is TGTGCCAGCTCACCAAAGACTAGCGGGGCTTACAATGAGCAGTTCTTC. This gives the protein CASSPKTSGAYNEQFF. The chain has TRBV18 and TRBJ2-1, with 11 bases aligning to TRBD2. The CDR3 is 16 amino acids. Unmatched junction bases numbered 4, after V lost 2 bases and J lost 4 bases. CDR1 is KGHSH, CDR2 LQKENI, per germline.

CDR3 amino acids: CASSLGAIGELFF. CDR3 in DNA: TGTGCCAGCAGCTTAGGTGCGATCGGGGAGCTGTTTTTT. The V call is TRBV7-2, the J call TRBJ2-2; no definite D call. Germline V CDR1 and CDR2: SGHTA, FQGNSA. The CDR3 contains 13 residues. Trimming cost V 1 base and J 7 bases, with 7 bases left between them.

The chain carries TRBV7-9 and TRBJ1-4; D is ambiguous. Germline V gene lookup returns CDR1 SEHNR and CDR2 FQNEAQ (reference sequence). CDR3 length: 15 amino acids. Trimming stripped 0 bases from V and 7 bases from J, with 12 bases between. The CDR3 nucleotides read TGTGCCAGCAGCTTAGCGATCGGGAAAGGTGAAAAACTGTTTTTT. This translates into CASSLAIGKGEKLFF.

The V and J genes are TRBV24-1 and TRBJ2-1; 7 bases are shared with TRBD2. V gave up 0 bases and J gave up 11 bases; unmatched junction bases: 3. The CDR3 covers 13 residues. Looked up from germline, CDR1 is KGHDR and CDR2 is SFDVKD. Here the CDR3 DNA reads TGTGCCACCAGTGATTTGGCTAGCGGTCAGCAGTTCTTC. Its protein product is CATSDLASGQQFF.

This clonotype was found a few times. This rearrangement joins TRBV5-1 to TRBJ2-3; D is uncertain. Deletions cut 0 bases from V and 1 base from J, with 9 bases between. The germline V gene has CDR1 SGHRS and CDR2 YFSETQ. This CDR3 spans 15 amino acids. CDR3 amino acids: CASSLAYRGTDTQYF. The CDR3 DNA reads TGCGCCAGCAGCTTGGCGTACAGAGGCACAGATACGCAGTATTTT.

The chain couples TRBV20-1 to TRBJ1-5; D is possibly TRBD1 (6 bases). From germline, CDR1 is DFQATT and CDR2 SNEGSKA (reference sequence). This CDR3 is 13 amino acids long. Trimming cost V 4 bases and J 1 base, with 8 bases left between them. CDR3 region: CSAKGGSNQPQHF. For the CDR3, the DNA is TGCAGTGCTAAAGGGGGGAGCAATCAGCCCCAGCATTTT.

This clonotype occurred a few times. CDR3 sequence: CAISEEGSPTYEQYF. The CDR3 DNA follows: TGTGCCATCAGTGAGGAGGGCAGTCCGACCTACGAGCAGTACTTC. The chain has TRBV10-3 and TRBJ2-7, with D possibly matching TRBD2 (5 bases). Germline-derived CDR1 and CDR2 are ENHRY and SYGVKD. V shed 2 bases and J shed 2 bases, with 13 bases lying between them. The length of the CDR3 is 15 residues.

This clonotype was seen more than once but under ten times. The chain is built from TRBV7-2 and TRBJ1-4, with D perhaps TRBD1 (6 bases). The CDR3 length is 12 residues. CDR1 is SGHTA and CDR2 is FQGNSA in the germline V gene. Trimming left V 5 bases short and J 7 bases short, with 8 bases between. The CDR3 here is CASSEGGEKLFF. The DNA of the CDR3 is TGTGCCAGCAGCGAAGGGGGTGAAAAACTGTTTTTT.

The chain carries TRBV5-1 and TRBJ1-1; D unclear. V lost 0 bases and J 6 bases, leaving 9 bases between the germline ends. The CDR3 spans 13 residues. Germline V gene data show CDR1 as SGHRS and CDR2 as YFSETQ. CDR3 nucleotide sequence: TGCGCCAGCAGCTTGGTGGGGATGTCTGAAGCTTTCTTT. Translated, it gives CASSLVGMSEAFF.

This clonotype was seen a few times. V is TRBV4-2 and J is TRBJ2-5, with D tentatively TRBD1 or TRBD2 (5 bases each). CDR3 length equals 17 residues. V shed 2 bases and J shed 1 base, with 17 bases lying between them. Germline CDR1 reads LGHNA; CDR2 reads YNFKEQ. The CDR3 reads CASSQNPEGWVQETQYF. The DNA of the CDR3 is TGTGCCAGCAGCCAAAATCCCGAGGGGTGGGTCCAAGAGACCCAGTACTTC.

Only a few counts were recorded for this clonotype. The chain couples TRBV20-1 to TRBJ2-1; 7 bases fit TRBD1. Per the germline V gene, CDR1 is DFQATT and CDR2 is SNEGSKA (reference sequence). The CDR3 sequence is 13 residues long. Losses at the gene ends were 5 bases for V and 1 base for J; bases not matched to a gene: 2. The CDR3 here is CSAPGQSYNEQFF. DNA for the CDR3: TGCAGTGCTCCGGGACAGTCCTACAATGAGCAGTTCTTC.

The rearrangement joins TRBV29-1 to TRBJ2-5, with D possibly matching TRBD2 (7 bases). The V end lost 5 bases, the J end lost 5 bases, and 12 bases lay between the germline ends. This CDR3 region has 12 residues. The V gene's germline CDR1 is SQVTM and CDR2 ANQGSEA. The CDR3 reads CSVRRGGETQYF. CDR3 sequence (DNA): TGCAGCGTTCGTAGGGGGGGCGAGACCCAGTACTTC.

The CDR3 protein is CASSRLSTGTMEETQYF. The CDR3 DNA reads TGCGCCAGCAGCCGACTGTCGACAGGGACGATGGAAGAGACCCAGTACTTC. This chain connects TRBV4-1 to TRBJ2-5; 7 positions match TRBD1. This CDR3 has 17 amino acids. Germline V gene data show CDR1 as MGHRA and CDR2 as YSYEKL. The junction had 14 bases not matched to a gene; V was cut back by 4 bases and J by 3 bases.

This CDR3 reads CASSYRTYNEQFF. The CDR3 nucleotides are TGCGCCAGCAGCTACAGGACCTACAATGAGCAGTTCTTC. This chain uses TRBV5-1 with TRBJ2-1; maybe TRBD1 (5 bases). The CDR3 is made up of 13 amino acids. Per germline, CDR1 SGHRS and CDR2 YFSETQ. Trimming removed 3 bases from V and 2 bases from J, with 6 bases in between.

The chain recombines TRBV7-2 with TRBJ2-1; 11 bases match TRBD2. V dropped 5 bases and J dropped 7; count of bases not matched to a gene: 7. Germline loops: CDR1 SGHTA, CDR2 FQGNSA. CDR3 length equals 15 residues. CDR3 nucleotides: TGTGCCAGCAGCCCCCCGGGACTAGCGGCGAATGAGCAGTTCTTC. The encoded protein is CASSPPGLAANEQFF.

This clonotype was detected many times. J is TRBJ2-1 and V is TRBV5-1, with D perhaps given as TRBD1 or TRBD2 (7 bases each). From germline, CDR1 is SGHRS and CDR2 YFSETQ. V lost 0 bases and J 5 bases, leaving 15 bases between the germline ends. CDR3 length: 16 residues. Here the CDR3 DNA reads TGCGCCAGCAGCTTGGGTAGCAGGGGGGGGAACAATGAGCAGTTCTTC. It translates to CASSLGSRGGNNEQFF.

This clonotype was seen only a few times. The CDR3 is CSASSGAKNIQYF. The CDR3 bases are TGCAGTGCTAGTTCCGGGGCCAAAAACATTCAGTACTTC. The J gene is TRBJ2-4, the V gene TRBV20-1; D gene unclear. The V gene's germline CDR1 is DFQATT and CDR2 SNEGSKA (reference sequence). The CDR3 runs 13 residues. Trimming pared 3 bases from V and 1 base from J, leaving 7 bases between.

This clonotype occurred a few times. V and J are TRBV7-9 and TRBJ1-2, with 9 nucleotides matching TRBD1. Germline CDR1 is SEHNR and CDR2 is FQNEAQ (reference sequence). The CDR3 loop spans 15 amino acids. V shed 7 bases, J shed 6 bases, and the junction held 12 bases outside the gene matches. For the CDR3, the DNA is TGTGCCAGCACCGCATACCTGTGGACAGGGGATGGCTACACCTTC. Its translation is CASTAYLWTGDGYTF.

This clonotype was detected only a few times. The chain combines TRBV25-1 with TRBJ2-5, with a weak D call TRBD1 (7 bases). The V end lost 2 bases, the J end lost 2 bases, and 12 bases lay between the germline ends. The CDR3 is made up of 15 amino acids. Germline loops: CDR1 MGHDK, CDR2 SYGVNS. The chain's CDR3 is CASSEGGGPQETQYF. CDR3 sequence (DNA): TGTGCCAGCAGTGAAGGAGGGGGCCCTCAAGAGACCCAGTACTTC.

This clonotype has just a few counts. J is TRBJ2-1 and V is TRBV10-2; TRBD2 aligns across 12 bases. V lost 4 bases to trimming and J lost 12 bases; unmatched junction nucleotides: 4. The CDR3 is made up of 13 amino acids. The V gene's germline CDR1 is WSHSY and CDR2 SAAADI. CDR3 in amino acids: CASSGLAGVAQFF. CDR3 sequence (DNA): TGCGCCAGCAGTGGACTAGCGGGAGTAGCGCAGTTCTTC.

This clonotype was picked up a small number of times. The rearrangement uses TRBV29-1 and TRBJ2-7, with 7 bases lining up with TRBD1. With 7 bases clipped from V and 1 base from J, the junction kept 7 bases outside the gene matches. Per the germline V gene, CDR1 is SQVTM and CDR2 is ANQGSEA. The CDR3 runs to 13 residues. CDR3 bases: TGCAGCGCTACGGGACAGATATCCTACGAGCAGTACTTC. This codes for CSATGQISYEQYF.

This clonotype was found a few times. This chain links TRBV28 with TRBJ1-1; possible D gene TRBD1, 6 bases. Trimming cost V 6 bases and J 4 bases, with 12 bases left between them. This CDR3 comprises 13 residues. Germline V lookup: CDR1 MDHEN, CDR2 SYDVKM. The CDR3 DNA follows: TGTGCCAGCAGACCCGGGGGCGTCACTGAAGCTTTCTTT. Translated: CASRPGGVTEAFF.

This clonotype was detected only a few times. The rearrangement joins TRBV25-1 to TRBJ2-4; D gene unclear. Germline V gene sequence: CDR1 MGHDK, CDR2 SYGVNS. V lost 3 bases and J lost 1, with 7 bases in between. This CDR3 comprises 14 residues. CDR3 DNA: TGTGCCAGCAGTGATCTCAGCGCCAAAAACATTCAGTACTTC. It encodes CASSDLSAKNIQYF.

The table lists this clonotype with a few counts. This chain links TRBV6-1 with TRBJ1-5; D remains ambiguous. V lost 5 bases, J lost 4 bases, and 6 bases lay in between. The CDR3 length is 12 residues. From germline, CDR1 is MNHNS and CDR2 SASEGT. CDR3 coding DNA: TGTGCCAGCAGTTCCCCTAATCAGCCCCAGCATTTT. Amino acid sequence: CASSSPNQPQHF.

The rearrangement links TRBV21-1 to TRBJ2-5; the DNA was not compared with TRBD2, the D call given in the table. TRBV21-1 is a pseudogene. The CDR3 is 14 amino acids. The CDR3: CASLTSGGGETQYF. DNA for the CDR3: TGTGCCAGCCTGACTAGCGGGGGTGGTGAGACCCAGTACTTC.